Presented here are 12 T cell receptor beta chains from one specimen sequenced in a study of early T cells in non-severe SARS-CoV-2 infection. TCRdb recomputed calls from the 5' RACE reads with MiXCR, one row per CDR3 protein. The sample lists approximately 35,000 distinct CDR3 sequences, 5.7% seen once, with under 6% in the top ten. The sample consisted of whole blood. These receptors were taken from an adult who was a healthcare worker with PCR-confirmed SARS-CoV-2 infection or an uninfected control (not recorded which).

This clonotype showed up many times. The V gene is TRBV7-6, the J gene TRBJ2-1, with 7 bases that match TRBD2. Trimming at V came to 7 bases and at J to 10 bases, leaving 13 bases not matched to a gene. CDR1 SGHVS and CDR2 FNYEAQ come from the germline V gene. The CDR3 runs 14 residues. CDR3 nucleotide sequence: TGTGCCAGCAACAGGCTAGCGGCCGTTGGCGAGCAGTTCTTC. This translates into CASNRLAAVGEQFF.

This clonotype has a count of ten or more. The rearrangement uses TRBV20-1 and TRBJ2-7; D may be TRBD1 or TRBD2 (5 bases each). Between the trimmed V and J ends, which lost 3 bases and 3 bases, there was a span of 15 bases. There are 14 residues in the CDR3. The V gene's germline CDR1 is DFQATT and CDR2 SNEGSKA (reference sequence). The CDR3 region is CSASDAGTSYEQYF. The CDR3 DNA is TGCAGTGCTAGTGACGCCGGGACCAGCTACGAGCAGTACTTC.

Many counts were recorded for this clonotype. The chain recombines TRBV6-5 with TRBJ2-1; 13 nucleotides match TRBD2. Germline-derived CDR1 and CDR2 are MNHEY and SVGAGI. This CDR3 region has 17 residues. V was clipped by 2 bases and J by 2 bases; unmatched bases: 3. The CDR3 region has the DNA TGTGCCAGCAGTTACACTAGCGGGAGGGGGACCTACAATGAGCAGTTCTTC. It is translated as CASSYTSGRGTYNEQFF.

This clonotype was counted at least ten times. The chain recombines TRBV10-3 with TRBJ2-1, with 13 bases aligning to TRBD2. CDR3 length equals 15 residues. After removal of 7 bases from V and 8 bases from J, the junction contained 8 bases not matched to a gene. Germline V CDR1 and CDR2: ENHRY, SYGVKD. The CDR3 DNA reads as TGTGCCATCACCGGGACTAGCGGGATGTCAGATGAGCAGTTCTTC. Its protein is CAITGTSGMSDEQFF.

Many counts were recorded for this clonotype. The chain joins TRBV3-1 to TRBJ2-7; D is uncertain. This CDR3 comprises 13 residues. V was cut by 2 bases and J by 0 bases, with 5 bases left in between. Germline V gene data show CDR1 as LGHDT and CDR2 as YNNKEL (reference sequence). CDR3 sequence reads: CASSQNDSYEQYV. DNA of the CDR3: TGTGCCAGCAGCCAAAATGACTCCTACGAGCAGTACGTC.

This clonotype has a count of ten or more. The chain joins TRBV3-1 to TRBJ2-3, with TRBD2 as a possible D gene (5 bases). The germline V gene encodes CDR1 LGHDT and CDR2 YNNKEL (reference sequence). The CDR3 is 14 amino acids. The V gene lost 1 base and the J gene lost 5 bases, with 10 bases spanning the gap. CDR3 sequence: CASSQAGNLDTQYF. Written as DNA, the CDR3 is TGTGCCAGCAGCCAAGCCGGGAATTTAGATACGCAGTATTTT.

This clonotype occurred many times. The chain employs TRBV20-1 and TRBJ2-5; D not certain. Germline V lookup: CDR1 DFQATT, CDR2 SNEGSKA (reference sequence). The CDR3 consists of 11 residues. V was trimmed by 8 bases and J by 4 bases, leaving 11 bases between them. CDR3 sequence: CSTPYRETQYF. The CDR3 coding sequence is TGCAGTACGCCCTACCGAGAGACCCAGTACTTC.

There are a few counts of this clonotype. The chain has TRBV29-1 and TRBJ1-1; no reliable D call. CDR1 and CDR2 (germline): SQVTM, ANQGSEA. Trimming shortened V by 5 bases and J by 4 bases, and 14 bases separated the two germline ends. The CDR3 runs to 13 residues. The CDR3 protein is CSVINDLGTEAFF. CDR3 in DNA: TGCAGCGTTATTAACGATCTGGGCACTGAAGCTTTCTTT.

This clonotype was seen at least ten times. This rearrangement joins TRBV28 to TRBJ1-5; 9 positions agree with TRBD1. The CDR3 is made up of 16 amino acids. With V trimmed by 5 bases and J by 4 bases, 9 bases remained unmatched. CDR1 and CDR2 (germline): MDHEN, SYDVKM. The CDR3 loop reads CASSPPLGQGNQPQHF. The CDR3 nucleotides read TGTGCCAGCAGTCCCCCCCTCGGACAGGGGAATCAGCCCCAGCATTTT.

The rearrangement joins TRBV12-3 or TRBV12-4 to TRBJ1-1; D call uncertain. Trimming left V 5 bases short and J 3 bases short, with 10 bases between. The CDR3 length is 13 residues. The CDR3 DNA sequence: TGTGCCAGCAGTCCGGGAATTTACACTGAAGCTTTCTTT. Protein product: CASSPGIYTEAFF.

At least ten counts were recorded for this clonotype. The chain has TRBV27 and TRBJ2-1, with a weak D call TRBD2 (6 bases). Trimming took 7 bases from V and 7 from J, leaving 17 bases between them. This CDR3 region has 14 residues. The germline V gene has CDR1 MNHEY and CDR2 SMNVEV (reference sequence). This CDR3 is CASKGREPWNEQFF. The CDR3 coding sequence is TGTGCCAGCAAAGGGCGGGAACCGTGGAATGAGCAGTTCTTC.

The chain combines TRBV28 with TRBJ1-4, with no clear D. Trimming left V 3 bases short and J 2 bases short, with 7 bases between. This CDR3 has 14 residues. Per the germline V gene, CDR1 is MDHEN and CDR2 is SYDVKM. In DNA, the CDR3 is TGTGCCAGCAGTTTGGTTCAGACTAATGAAAAACTGTTTTTT. It yields the protein CASSLVQTNEKLFF.